This T cell receptor beta chain was observed in a study of blood T cell repertoires in COVID-19. About the research overall: COVID-19 samples from acute and convalescent phases originated in the United States, Italy and Spain. T cells, B-cell-depleted T cells, or PBMCs provided the cDNA or gDNA that served as material.

This clone has just one count. The CDR3 is 14 amino acids. Per the germline V gene, CDR1 is SGHRS and CDR2 is YFSETQ. V was trimmed by 4 bases and J by 5 bases, leaving 15 bases between them. Per the original data handling: The authors estimated nucleated cell counts from reference gene primer amplification. Sequencing was performed with immunoSEQ multiplex PCR; in TCRdb, only in-frame clones are kept and a portion is missing. For V, J and clone size, that table is used; D and trimming come from the DNA. The data contain about 240,000 clones, just under 85% of them singletons. The TCR sequence derives from a woman older than 75 with acute or convalescent COVID-19. The sample taken for sequencing was peripheral blood. The rearrangement uses TRBV5-1 and TRBJ1-2, with a possible D match to TRBD1 (6 bases). The CDR3 DNA sequence: TGCGCCAGCAGCATCCAGGGGCCGCAGTATGGCTACACCTTC. Translating it yields CASSIQGPQYGYTF.